The 25 T cell receptor beta chains below come from one sample, sequenced in a study of T cells in Graves' hyperthyroidism and ophthalmopathy. Amplified TCR beta CDR3 regions derived from RNA transcripts. HTBI primers were employed in a first-round RT-PCR of the TCR CDR3. TCRdb reanalysed the multiplex PCR reads using MiXCR and keeps one entry per CDR3 protein. The repertoire has about 380,000 distinct CDR3 sequences, 15% to 20% of them found once; the top ten carry 40%. Sample: blood. The receptors originated from a man between 18 and 35 years old with Graves' ophthalmopathy.

This clonotype occurred many times. The V and J genes are TRBV7-8 and TRBJ1-3; 7 positions agree with TRBD1. Germline lookup yields CDR1 SGHVS and CDR2 FQNEAQ. This CDR3 is 17 amino acids long. The V and J ends lost 5 bases and 0 bases, in that order; junction bases with no gene match: 10. CDR3 bases: TGTGCCAGCAGCCCGAACTCCGGGACAGTCTCTGGAAACACCATATATTTT. Protein product: CASSPNSGTVSGNTIYF.

This clonotype was detected ten times or more. The chain has TRBV12-3 or TRBV12-4 and TRBJ1-3; 7 bases fit TRBD1. The CDR3 spans 15 residues. V was pared by 7 bases and J by 0 bases, with 6 bases of the junction left unmatched. The CDR3 coding sequence is TGTGCCAGCACCATATGGACAGGCTCTGGAAACACCATATATTTT. Protein product: CASTIWTGSGNTIYF.

This clonotype was observed a few times. The genes are TRBV18 and TRBJ2-7; 9 bases line up with TRBD1. Unmatched junction bases numbered 8, after V lost 8 bases and J lost 3 bases. The germline V gene encodes CDR1 KGHSH and CDR2 LQKENI. The CDR3 runs to 14 residues. The CDR3 DNA is TGTGCCAGCGCTACCGGGACAGGGAGCTACGAGCAGTACTTC. Amino acids: CASATGTGSYEQYF.

At least ten counts were recorded for this clonotype. The V gene is TRBV2, the J gene TRBJ2-5; D uncertain. This CDR3 has 16 residues. CDR1 is SNHLY and CDR2 is FYNNEI in the germline V gene. V gave up 8 bases and J gave up 2 bases, with 21 bases separating them. The DNA for the CDR3 is TGTGCCAGCGTTAGAGAGCCGGTTTGGGGTCAAGAGACCCAGTACTTC. Protein: CASVREPVWGQETQYF.

This clonotype has at least ten counts. This chain links TRBV6-1 with TRBJ2-7, with TRBD1 as a possible D gene (6 bases). The CDR3 covers 13 residues. The V end lost 9 bases, the J end lost 7 bases, and 19 bases lay between the germline ends. Germline V gene data show CDR1 as MNHNS and CDR2 as SASEGT. The CDR3 loop reads CASAQGSIREQYF. For the CDR3, the DNA is TGTGCCAGTGCCCAGGGGTCCATACGGGAGCAGTACTTC.

This clonotype was recorded at least ten times. CDR3 coding DNA: TGCGCCAGCAGCTCGGGAGGGGCAGGGCGGAACACCGGGGAGCTGTTTTTT. It yields the protein CASSSGGAGRNTGELFF. The genes are TRBV5-1 and TRBJ2-2; 8 bases match TRBD2. Germline trimming cut 3 bases from V and 1 base from J; bases unmatched to any gene: 8. The CDR3 has 17 residues. Germline V lookup: CDR1 SGHRS, CDR2 YFSETQ.

The rearrangement joins TRBV20-1 to TRBJ1-6; unclear D gene. Trimming stripped 6 bases from V and 0 bases from J, with 15 bases between. The germline V gene has CDR1 DFQATT and CDR2 SNEGSKA (reference sequence). This CDR3 contains 16 residues. The CDR3 loop is CSAERQVDSYNSPLHF. CDR3 in DNA: TGCAGTGCCGAGCGGCAGGTTGACTCCTATAATTCACCCCTCCACTTT.

This clonotype was recorded at least ten times. The chain links TRBV9 to TRBJ2-5; D is perhaps TRBD2 (5 bases). Looked up from germline, CDR1 is SGDLS and CDR2 is YYNGEE. CDR3 length: 17 residues. Trimming took 4 bases from V and 4 from J, leaving 23 bases between them. The CDR3 sequence is CASSTRLETPGRETQYF. In DNA form, the CDR3 reads TGTGCCAGCAGCACCCGATTAGAAACTCCGGGAAGAGAGACCCAGTACTTC.

As concerns this clonotype: Since a much larger clone is just one base distant, this may be a read error. J is TRBJ2-3 and V is TRBV25-1; D is possibly TRBD2 (5 bases). CDR3 length equals 16 residues. V dropped 4 bases and J dropped 2 bases, with 16 bases sitting between them. The germline V gene encodes CDR1 MGHDK and CDR2 SYGVNS. CDR3 residues: CASSAPREGPTDTQYF. The CDR3 bases are TGTGCCAGCAGTGCGCCTCGGGAAGGCCCCACAGATACGCAGTATTTT.

This clonotype appeared a few times. The CDR3 nucleotides read TGTGCCAGCAGCGCCCAACGGACTAGCGGGGGCCCTAGCACAGATACGCAGTATTTT. It translates to CASSAQRTSGGPSTDTQYF. The chain has TRBV5-5 and TRBJ2-3; TRBD2 aligns across 13 bases. V lost 4 bases to trimming and J lost 0 bases; unmatched junction nucleotides: 11. Germline CDR1 reads SGHKS; CDR2 reads YYEKEE (reference sequence). The CDR3 is made up of 19 amino acids.

At least ten counts were recorded for this clonotype. The chain links TRBV20-1 to TRBJ2-3; 11 nucleotides align to TRBD1. The CDR3 runs 14 residues. The trim removed 3 bases at V and 3 bases at J, leaving 2 bases unmatched. CDR1 and CDR2 (germline): DFQATT, SNEGSKA (reference sequence). CDR3 amino acids: CSASRDRGTDTQYF. The CDR3, as DNA: TGCAGTGCTAGCCGGGACAGGGGGACAGATACGCAGTATTTT.

Only a few counts were recorded for this clonotype. The chain couples TRBV28 to TRBJ2-2, with 11 bases matching TRBD2. The CDR3 totals 18 residues. Germline V CDR1 and CDR2: MDHEN, SYDVKM. V gave up 3 bases and J gave up 0 bases; unmatched junction bases: 6. The CDR3 DNA follows: TGTGCCAGCAGTTTGCTCGCGACTAGCGGGGCGAACACCGGGGAGCTGTTTTTT. Its protein product is CASSLLATSGANTGELFF.

This clonotype has at least ten counts. This chain uses TRBV2 with TRBJ1-6; D is perhaps TRBD1 (5 bases). V lost 5 bases to trimming and J lost 9 bases, with 17 bases between them. The CDR3 runs 15 residues. The germline V gene has CDR1 SNHLY and CDR2 FYNNEI. CDR3 coding DNA: TGTGCCAGCAGTACCGACAGCGGGTTCACTTCACCCCTCCACTTT. Translating it yields CASSTDSGFTSPLHF.

This clonotype was picked up many times. The chain couples TRBV6-1 to TRBJ2-7; no reliable D call. V was clipped by 7 bases and J by 2 bases, with 18 bases between them. In germline, CDR1 is MNHNS, CDR2 SASEGT. The length of the CDR3 is 15 residues. CDR3 coding DNA: TGTGCCAGCACCTCTCGTGACGCCTTAACCTACGAGCAGTACTTC. This codes for CASTSRDALTYEQYF.

The chain couples TRBV7-2 to TRBJ1-4; possibly TRBD1 for D (5 bases). The CDR3 covers 15 residues. Trimming took off 1 base at V and 0 bases at J, with 6 bases between the two ends. CDR1 and CDR2 (germline): SGHTA, FQGNSA. CDR3: CASSLGTSTNEKLFF. The CDR3 region has the DNA TGTGCCAGCAGCTTAGGGACATCAACTAATGAAAAACTGTTTTTT.

This clonotype showed up many times. The CDR3 DNA follows: TGTGCCAGCAGTCCCCCCCTGTCGTATAGCTCCTACAATGAGCAGTTCTTC. This sequence encodes CASSPPLSYSSYNEQFF. This sequence joins TRBV12-3 or TRBV12-4 and TRBJ2-1; no firm D call. This CDR3 has 17 amino acids. Trimming took off 5 bases at V and 0 bases at J, with 17 bases between the two ends.

This clonotype was picked up many times. The chain has TRBV7-9 and TRBJ2-1; D gene ambiguous. The germline CDR1 and CDR2 sequences are SEHNR and FQNEAQ (reference sequence). The length of the CDR3 is 12 residues. Between the trimmed V and J ends, which lost 8 bases and 4 bases, there was a span of 9 bases. The CDR3 sequence is CASVVGYNEQFF. CDR3 nucleotides: TGTGCCAGCGTAGTGGGATACAATGAGCAGTTCTTC.

This clonotype was observed many times. The chain recombines TRBV2 with TRBJ1-1, with TRBD1 matching over 8 bases. The CDR3 contains 15 residues. CDR1 SNHLY and CDR2 FYNNEI come from the germline V gene. The V segment lost 6 bases and the J segment 4 bases; nucleotides outside the gene matches: 10. CDR3 nucleotides: TGTGCCAGCAGGGGAGGACAGGGATTAGGCACTGAAGCTTTCTTT. It specifies CASRGGQGLGTEAFF.

This chain joins TRBV6-4 and TRBJ2-2; 11 bases fit TRBD1. CDR1 is MRHNA and CDR2 is SNTAGT in the germline V gene. The CDR3 sequence is 15 residues long. V trimming: 3 bases; J trimming: 3 bases; junction bases outside the gene matches: 0. As DNA, the CDR3 is TGTGCCAGCAGTGAGGGACAGGGGGACACCGGGGAGCTGTTTTTT. As protein: CASSEGQGDTGELFF.

This clonotype was recorded a few times. J is TRBJ2-2 and V is TRBV6-5; 7 bases align to TRBD2. The CDR3 is 13 amino acids. CDR1 and CDR2 from the germline V gene are MNHEY and SVGAGI. V lost 3 bases to trimming and J lost 6 bases; unmatched junction nucleotides: 1. CDR3 sequence: CASSYAGAGELFF. CDR3 bases: TGTGCCAGCAGTTATGCGGGGGCCGGGGAGCTGTTTTTT.

This clonotype appeared many times. The genes are TRBV28 and TRBJ1-1; D is possibly TRBD1 (5 bases). This CDR3 is built from 15 residues. The V gene's germline CDR1 is MDHEN and CDR2 SYDVKM. The V end was cut by 6 bases, the J end by 2 bases, with 16 bases between. The CDR3 DNA follows: TGTGCCAGCAGGCGGCGAGGGGCGGGAAACACTGAAGCTTTCTTT. Protein product: CASRRRGAGNTEAFF.

This chain connects TRBV6-5 to TRBJ2-2, with TRBD2 matching 7 bases. Germline trimming cut 4 bases from V and 2 bases from J; bases unmatched to any gene: 10. This CDR3 region has 17 residues. Germline V gene lookup returns CDR1 MNHEY and CDR2 SVGAGI. In DNA form, the CDR3 reads TGTGCCAGCAGTTCAGGACCGGGACTACTTAACACCGGGGAGCTGTTTTTT. Protein: CASSSGPGLLNTGELFF.

This clonotype was seen a handful of times. The chain couples TRBV16 to TRBJ1-5; D is undetermined. This CDR3 is built from 14 residues. CDR1 KGHSY and CDR2 FQNENV come from the germline V gene. V dropped 0 bases and J dropped 5 bases, with 8 bases sitting between them. The chain's CDR3 is CASSQSFGDQPQHF. The CDR3 DNA reads as TGTGCCAGCAGCCAATCTTTTGGGGATCAGCCCCAGCATTTT.

Ten or more counts support this clonotype. The gene calls are TRBV12-3 or TRBV12-4 and TRBJ2-3; D is ambiguous. The CDR3 extends over 15 amino acids. Trimming removed 4 bases at V and 0 bases at J, with 11 bases between. CDR3 DNA: TGTGCCAGCAGTTCTAACCGACCCAGCACAGATACGCAGTATTTT. This gives the protein CASSSNRPSTDTQYF.

The table lists this clonotype with many counts. The chain is built from TRBV12-3 or TRBV12-4 and TRBJ2-7; D not resolved. CDR3 length equals 13 residues. V shed 4 bases and J shed 5 bases, with 12 bases lying between them. The CDR3 DNA sequence: TGTGCCAGCAGTTCCGGTACGGAACACGAGCAGTACTTC. Its translation is CASSSGTEHEQYF.